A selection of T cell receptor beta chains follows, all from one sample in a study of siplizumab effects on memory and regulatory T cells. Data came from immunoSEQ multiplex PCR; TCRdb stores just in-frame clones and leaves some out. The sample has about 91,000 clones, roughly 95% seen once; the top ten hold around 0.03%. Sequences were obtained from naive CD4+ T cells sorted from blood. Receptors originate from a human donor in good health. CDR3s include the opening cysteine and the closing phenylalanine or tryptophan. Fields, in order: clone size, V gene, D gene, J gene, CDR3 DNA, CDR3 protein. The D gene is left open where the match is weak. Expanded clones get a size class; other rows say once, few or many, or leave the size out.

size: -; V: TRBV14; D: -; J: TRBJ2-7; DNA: TGTGCCAGCAGCCCCCGGGGAGGCAGCGCGGGGCAGTACTTC; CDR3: CASSPRGGSAGQYF
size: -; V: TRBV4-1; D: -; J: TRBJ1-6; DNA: TGCGCCAGCAGTTTAGGACGGAACCCCTTTGTGATTTCACCCCTCCACTTT; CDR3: CASSLGRNPFVISPLHF
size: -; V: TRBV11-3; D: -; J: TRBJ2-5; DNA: TGTGCCAGCAGCTTAGGGGGGGCCCCAGGGGAGACCCAGTACTTC; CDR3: CASSLGGAPGETQYF
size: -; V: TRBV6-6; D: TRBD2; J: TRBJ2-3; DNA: TGTGCCAGCAGTGGTCGGGGGGACCCCGCAGATACGCAGTATTTT; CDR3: CASSGRGDPADTQYF
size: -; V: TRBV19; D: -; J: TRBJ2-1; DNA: TGTGCCAGTAGTGGAGGAAGCTCCTACAATGAGCAGTTCTTC; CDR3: CASSGGSSYNEQFF
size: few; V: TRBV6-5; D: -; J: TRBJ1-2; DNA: TGTGCCAGCAGAAGGGATTATGGCTACACCTTC; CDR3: CASRRDYGYTF
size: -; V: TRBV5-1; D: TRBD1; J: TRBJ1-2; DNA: TGCGCCAGCAGCCGGACAGGGGCCTATGGCTACACCTTC; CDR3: CASSRTGAYGYTF
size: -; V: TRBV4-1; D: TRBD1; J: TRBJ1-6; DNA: TGCGCCAGCAGCCCCCTAGCATTTTCGAGACAGGGGCGTTCACCCCTCCACTTT; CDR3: CASSPLAFSRQGRSPLHF
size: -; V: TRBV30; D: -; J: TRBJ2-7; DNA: TGTGCCTGGAGGTCCTTCTCTCGCTCCTACGAGCAGTACTTC; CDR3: CAWRSFSRSYEQYF
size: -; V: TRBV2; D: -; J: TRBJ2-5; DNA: TGTGCCAGCATGCGCGTGGGGTGGGGGACCCAGTACTTC; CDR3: CASMRVGWGTQYF
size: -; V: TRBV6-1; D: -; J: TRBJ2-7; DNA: TGTGCCAGCGCCGAGGGCAGCTCCTACGAGCAGTACTTC; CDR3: CASAEGSSYEQYF
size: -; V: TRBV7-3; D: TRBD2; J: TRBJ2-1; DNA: TGTGCCAGCAGCCAACAGCGGGGCGGTTACAATGAGCAGTTCTTC; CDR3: CASSQQRGGYNEQFF
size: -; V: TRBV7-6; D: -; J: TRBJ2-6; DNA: TGTGCCAGCAGCTTGAGGTTCTCACAAAGTCGGGCCAACGTCCTGACTTTC; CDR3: CASSLRFSQSRANVLTF
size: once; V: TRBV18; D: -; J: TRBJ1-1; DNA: TGTGCCAGCTCACCACTAGAATTGGGGGGAGGGACCACTGAAGCTTTCTTT; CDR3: CASSPLELGGGTTEAFF
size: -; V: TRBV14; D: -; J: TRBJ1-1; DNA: TGTGCCAGCAGCCAGCACAGGAGGATTTTCACTGAAGCTTTCTTT; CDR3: CASSQHRRIFTEAFF
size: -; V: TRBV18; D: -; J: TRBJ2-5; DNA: TGTGCCAGTTACCGTACAGCTACCCAAGAGACCCAGTACTTC; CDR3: CASYRTATQETQYF